A single sample gave rise to the 6 T cell receptor beta chains below, sequenced in a study of blood T cell repertoires in COVID-19. Sequenced by immunoSEQ multiplex PCR; TCRdb stores in-frame clones only, minus some. There are approximately 150,000 clones in the sample; around nine tenths occur only once, and roughly a sixth lies in the top ten. The specimen was peripheral blood. The receptors were gathered from a man in his sixties with active or convalescent COVID-19.

The chain is built from TRBV14 and TRBJ1-2; D is possibly TRBD1 (6 bases). V lost 3 bases, J lost 8 bases, and 13 bases lay in between. Germline V gene lookup returns CDR1 SGHDN and CDR2 FVKESK. The CDR3 sequence is 13 residues long. CDR3 sequence: CASSQGPRGGYTF. CDR3 coding DNA: TGTGCCAGCAGCCAGGGACCCAGGGGCGGCTACACCTTC.

This chain connects TRBV4-1 to TRBJ1-3, with D possibly TRBD1 on 6 matching bases. V was pared by 3 bases and J by 0 bases, with 6 bases between. This CDR3 has 14 amino acids. Per germline, CDR1 MGHRA and CDR2 YSYEKL. In DNA form, the CDR3 reads TGCGCCAGCAGCCAGACAGGCTCTGGAAACACCATATATTTT. It specifies CASSQTGSGNTIYF.

A note on this clone: One junction end does not reproduce the germline sequence, and a read error may be involved. The gene calls are TRBV6-5 and TRBJ2-7, with 8 positions matching TRBD2. The CDR3 runs 15 residues. In germline, CDR1 is MNHEY, CDR2 SVGAGI. The CDR3 spells CASSDSGTRLYEQYF. CDR3 DNA sequence: TGTGCCAGCAGTGACTCCGGGACTAGGCTCTACGAGCAGTACTTC.

The chain couples TRBV7-2 to TRBJ2-1, with 7 nucleotides matching TRBD1. V trimming: 2 bases; J trimming: 2 bases; junction bases outside the gene matches: 6. The CDR3 contains 16 residues. Germline V gives CDR1 SGHTA, CDR2 FQGNSA. CDR3 in amino acids: CASSLKGTVTYNEQFF. In DNA form, the CDR3 reads TGTGCCAGCAGCTTAAAGGGGACAGTAACCTACAATGAGCAGTTCTTC. Variable domain in full (rest from reference TRBV7-2 and TRBJ2-1): GAGVSQSPSNKVTEKGKDVELRCDPISGHTALYWYRQSLGQGLEFLIYFQGNSAPDKSGLPSDRFSAERTGGSVSTLTIQRTQQEDSAVYLCASSLKGTVTYNEQFFGPGTRLTVL.

The V and J genes are TRBV3-1 (or the pseudogene TRBV3-2) and TRBJ2-5, with TRBD1 as a possible D gene (5 bases). Trimming took 2 bases from V and 5 from J, leaving 9 bases between them. The germline V gene encodes CDR1 LGHDT and CDR2 YNNKEL (reference sequence). The CDR3 covers 13 residues. DNA for the CDR3: TGTGCCAGCAGCCAATGGGGCGGCGAGACCCAGTACTTC. It translates to CASSQWGGETQYF.

The J gene is TRBJ1-1, the V gene TRBV7-2, with a weak D call TRBD1 (6 bases). Trimming cost V 5 bases and J 1 base, with 14 bases left between them. The CDR3 has 15 residues. Germline CDR1 reads SGHTA; CDR2 reads FQGNSA. DNA for the CDR3: TGTGCCAGCAGCCCATTTTGGACAGAGAACACTGAAGCTTTCTTT. This codes for CASSPFWTENTEAFF.